This TCR beta chain originates from a study of CD8 T cells in Susac syndrome. cDNA came from approximately 0.5 to 1 ug RNA primed by random hexamers. Multiplex immunoSEQ PCR targeted 54 Vbeta and 13 Jbeta TCR beta segments. From the immunoSEQ multiplex PCR reads, TCRdb called clonotypes with MiXCR, one entry per CDR3 protein. The sample yields fewer than 140,000 distinct CDR3 sequences, around 94% seen once. The authors carried out high-throughput sequencing of TCR beta. They applied it to CD8+ and CD4+ T cells obtained from blood. Findings and caveats of the study: Clonal expansion was present among Susac CD8+ cells. This expansion reached its peak in TEMRA cells and in active patients.

Trimming shortened V by 0 bases and J by 3 bases, and 16 bases separated the two germline ends. Germline loops: CDR1 SGHRS, CDR2 YFSETQ. This CDR3 has 16 amino acids. Points on this clonotype: Its antigen remains unidentified.

Sequencing was performed on CD8+ T cells from PBMCs. This rearrangement joins TRBV5-1 to TRBJ2-7, with D possibly TRBD2 on 5 matching bases. The clonotype comes from a human donor with Susac syndrome. The CDR3 DNA is TGCGCCAGCAGCTTGGGGAACGGGGTTCTGGACTACGAGCAGTACTTC. The encoded protein is CASSLGNGVLDYEQYF.